The rows below give T cell receptor beta chains drawn from one sample of a study of tumor-infiltrating lymphocytes in primary liver carcinoma. TCRdb analysed the multiplex PCR reads with MiXCR anew, one entry per CDR3 protein. The sample includes more than 150,000 distinct CDR3 sequences, roughly 60% of them seen just once. Sequencing input: peripheral blood. Receptors originate from a man aged 35 to 55 with primary liver carcinoma and hepatitis B virus infection. CDR3s include the opening cysteine and the closing phenylalanine or tryptophan. D genes are given only for firm matches. Where a row states a size, it is once, few, many or the class of an expanded clone; other rows omit it.

NA	NA	TRBV11-2	TRBJ2-5	TGTGCCAGCAACCAAGGGGGGCAAAAAGAGACCCAATACTTC	CASNQGGQKETQYF
NA	NA	TRBV6-5	TRBJ2-1	TGTGCCAGCACGACTAACAATGAGCAGTTCTTC	CASTTNNEQFF
NA	many	TRBV11-2	TRBJ2-5	TGTGCCAGCAGCACCGGACAGGGAGGGCAAGAGACCCAGTACTTC	CASSTGQGGQETQYF
TRBD1	NA	TRBV28	TRBJ2-1	TGTGCAAGCAGTTCCCCGACAGGGATTGATGAGCAGTTCTTC	CASSSPTGIDEQFF
NA	NA	TRBV11-2	TRBJ2-1	TGTGTCAGCAGCTTAGCTGGGGGGCATTACAATGAGCAGTTCTTC	CVSSLAGGHYNEQFF
NA	NA	TRBV29-1	TRBJ2-2	TGCAGCGTTACTAGCTCCGGGGAGCCGTTTTTT	CSVTSSGEPFF
NA	NA	TRBV11-2	TRBJ2-6	TGTGCCAGCAATAGGGGGTATAGCTCTGGGGCCAACGTCCTGACTTTC	CASNRGYSSGANVLTF
TRBD1	NA	TRBV11-2	TRBJ2-2	TGCGCCTGCAGCTTAGACAGGGGGCGCACCCGGGAGCTGTTTTTT	CACSLDRGRTRELFF
TRBD1	NA	TRBV28	TRBJ1-2	TGTGCCAGCAGTTTCAACGACAGGGACCTTTATGGCTACACCTTC	CASSFNDRDLYGYTF
TRBD2	NA	TRBV11-2	TRBJ2-5	TGTGCCAGCAGCCTTCTGGGGGGGATGGAGACCCAGTACTTC	CASSLLGGMETQYF